A selection of T cell receptor beta chains follows, all from one sample in a study of blood T cell repertoires in COVID-19. Sequencing was performed with immunoSEQ multiplex PCR; in TCRdb, only in-frame clones are kept and a portion is missing. Of 230,000 or so clones listed, 80% to 85% are singletons. The sequenced material came from PBMCs or T cells enriched from blood (not recorded which). Source of these receptors: a man in his forties or fifties who had recovered from COVID-19. Each CDR3 is given with its conserved first and last residue. Clone size, where shown, is once, few, many, or a class for clones that have expanded.

cdr3_length v_call clone_size cdr3_aa
13 TRBV12-3/TRBV12-4 - CASESSNTGELFF
15 TRBV6-1 - CASSEGGTTADTQYF
14 TRBV9 - CASSARFFDEKLFF
16 TRBV18 - CASSPTWGGRYNEQFF
15 TRBV13 - CASSIGTGGTDTQYF
14 TRBV2 - CASSEGGRGETQYF
20 TRBV5-4 - CASSPEGLAGGSTRTDTQYF
15 TRBV10-1 - CASSEWTGKNTEAFF
14 TRBV27 - CASRGGWAHEKLFF
14 TRBV7-3 - CASSLSGNTGELFF
14 TRBV3-1/TRBV3-2 - CASRGDRAIYGYTF
14 TRBV6-5 - CASSRIGGNQPQHF
15 TRBV19 - CASTAPGLPRNEQFF
19 TRBV5-4 - CASSLGLAGSRMITDTQYF
13 TRBV6-1 - CASSDIGNQPQHF
14 TRBV6-5 once CASSRYRGAPEAFF
13 TRBV7-8 once CASSLAVAPEQYF